A selection of T cell receptor beta chains follows, all from one sample in a study of PD-L1 blockade in urothelial cancer. Assay: immunoSEQ multiplex PCR; the TCRdb copy retains only in-frame clones and omits some. Of under 40,000 clones in the sample, about 90% were seen once. Material: PBMCs, obtained around atezolizumab (anti-PD-L1) treatment. Every receptor here comes from a man aged 45-65 years with urothelial cancer. CDR3s include the opening cysteine and the closing phenylalanine or tryptophan. Each record gives: V gene, D gene, J gene, clone size, CDR3 protein, CDR3 DNA. A D gene is named only where the DNA matches it firmly. Clone size appears in some rows only: once, few, many, or a class for an expanded clone.

TRBV7-8	TRBD2	TRBJ2-5	NA	CASSSSGRGETQYF	TGTGCCAGCTCCTCTAGCGGGAGGGGAGAGACCCAGTACTTC
TRBV11-2	TRBD1	TRBJ2-7	NA	CASSWDRSYEQYF	TGTGCCAGCAGCTGGGACAGGTCCTACGAGCAGTACTTC
TRBV4-2	TRBD2	TRBJ2-1	NA	CASSHVTSGGYNEQFF	TGTGCCAGCAGCCATGTAACTAGCGGGGGCTACAATGAGCAGTTCTTC
TRBV15	TRBD2	TRBJ2-2	NA	CATPGLAGAGELFF	TGTGCCACTCCGGGACTAGCGGGAGCGGGGGAGCTGTTTTTT
TRBV25-1	TRBD1	TRBJ2-2	once	CASSDPGQGNTGELFF	TGTGCCAGCAGTGATCCGGGACAGGGGAACACCGGGGAGCTGTTTTTT
TRBV27	TRBD1	TRBJ2-7	NA	CASRYGSGVGTGSYEQYF	TGTGCCAGCCGTTATGGTTCGGGTGTGGGGACAGGGTCCTACGAGCAGTACTTC
TRBV9	NA	TRBJ2-5	once	CASSVAGVPETQYF	TGTGCCAGCAGCGTAGCGGGAGTCCCAGAGACCCAGTACTTC
TRBV29-1	NA	TRBJ1-2	NA	CSVDGGNPNAGWEGYTF	TGCAGCGTTGACGGGGGAAACCCCAATGCGGGGTGGGAAGGCTACACCTTC
TRBV5-1	NA	TRBJ2-3	NA	CASSLPSDTDTQYF	TGCGCCAGCAGCTTGCCTAGCGACACAGATACGCAGTATTTT
TRBV7-3	NA	TRBJ2-6	NA	CASSPESSGANVLTF	TGTGCCAGCAGCCCAGAATCCTCTGGGGCCAACGTCCTGACTTTC
TRBV6-5	NA	TRBJ1-1	NA	CASSSRGGNTEAFF	TGTGCCAGCAGTTCCAGGGGCGGGAACACTGAAGCTTTCTTT
TRBV5-1	NA	TRBJ2-6	NA	CASSSSGTPTSGANVLTF	TGCGCCAGCAGCTCCTCCGGGACTCCTACCTCTGGGGCCAACGTCCTGACTTTC
TRBV14	NA	TRBJ1-2	once	CASSQEKGRTLYGYTF	TGTGCCAGCAGCCAAGAGAAAGGAAGGACTCTATATGGCTACACCTTC
TRBV4-1	TRBD1	TRBJ2-3	NA	CASSPGTGVTDTQYF	TGCGCCAGCAGCCCCGGGACAGGGGTCACAGATACGCAGTATTTT
TRBV7-8	NA	TRBJ2-3	NA	CASSPSQGKDTQYF	TGTGCCAGCAGCCCATCTCAGGGGAAAGATACGCAGTATTTT
TRBV4-1	NA	TRBJ2-1	once	CASSRTQGFNEQFF	TGCGCCAGCAGCCGCACTCAGGGTTTCAATGAGCAGTTCTTC
TRBV7-2	TRBD2	TRBJ2-7	NA	CASKGSSGGDEQYF	TGTGCCAGCAAGGGATCTAGCGGGGGCGACGAGCAGTACTTC
TRBV6-5	NA	TRBJ1-2	NA	CASTLRTFPWRGYTF	TGTGCCAGCACCCTCAGGACCTTTCCTTGGAGGGGCTACACCTTC
TRBV4-3	NA	TRBJ2-1	once	CASSHTSSREQFF	TGCGCCAGCAGCCATACTAGTTCTAGGGAGCAGTTCTTC
TRBV18	TRBD2	TRBJ2-3	NA	CASSLAGGPGDTQYF	TGTGCCAGCTCACTAGCGGGAGGGCCGGGAGATACGCAGTATTTT
TRBV30	NA	TRBJ2-4	NA	CAWSLPGALAKNIQYF	TGTGCCTGGAGTCTCCCAGGGGCCCTAGCCAAAAACATTCAGTACTTC
TRBV28	NA	TRBJ1-1	few	CATQRGTEAFF	TGTGCCACCCAAAGGGGGACTGAAGCTTTCTTT
TRBV6-6	TRBD1	TRBJ1-2	NA	CASSSSTGALSGYTF	TGTGCCAGCAGTTCCTCAACAGGGGCCCTAAGCGGCTACACCTTC
TRBV7-2	TRBD2	TRBJ2-2	NA	CASIQSASGRLRTGELFF	TGTGCCAGCATCCAGTCGGCTAGCGGGAGGCTGCGGACCGGGGAGCTGTTTTTT
TRBV6-4	NA	TRBJ1-6	few	CASSLARDSPLHF	TGTGCCAGCAGCCTCGCCAGGGATTCACCCCTCCACTTT
TRBV11-1	TRBD1	TRBJ2-7	NA	CASSGDRVDLTYEQYF	TGTGCCAGCAGTGGGGACAGGGTCGACCTGACCTACGAGCAGTACTTC
TRBV4-1	TRBD2	TRBJ2-1	NA	CASSQVSGLAIYNEQFF	TGCGCCAGCAGCCAAGTTTCGGGACTAGCGATATACAATGAGCAGTTCTTC
TRBV6-5	NA	TRBJ1-3	NA	CASSYRGSGNTIYF	TGTGCCAGCAGTTACAGGGGATCTGGAAACACCATATATTTT